A single sample gave rise to the 7 T cell receptor beta chains below, sequenced in a study of blood T cell repertoires in COVID-19. Assay used: immunoSEQ multiplex PCR; TCRdb lists only in-frame clones, some missing. The data hold fewer than 30,000 clones, with 85% to 95% observed a single time. Material for sequencing was peripheral blood. These receptors came from a woman in her 70s with COVID-19, enrolled during active disease.

This clone was detected only a few times. The V gene is TRBV10-1, the J gene TRBJ2-2; 10 positions agree with TRBD1. J was trimmed by 4 bases and V by 4 bases; bases with no gene match: 6. The CDR3 covers 16 residues. Looked up from germline, CDR1 is WNHNN and CDR2 is SYGVQD (reference sequence). This chain's CDR3 is CASSGTGTGVTGELFF. DNA of the CDR3: TGCGCCAGCAGTGGAACCGGGACAGGGGTCACCGGGGAGCTGTTTTTT.

The chain uses TRBV29-1 and TRBJ2-7, with 7 bases lining up with TRBD2. Germline CDR1 and CDR2: SQVTM and ANQGSEA. The CDR3 loop spans 16 amino acids. With 1 base clipped from V and 0 bases from J, the junction kept 9 bases outside the gene matches. The CDR3 region has the DNA TGCAGCGTTGAAGGGGCTAGCGGTTACAGCTCCTACGAGCAGTACTTC. This translates into CSVEGASGYSSYEQYF.

The CDR3 DNA reads as TGTGCCAGTAGTCGACAGGGGGTCGGCACTGAAGCTTTCTTT. This encodes CASSRQGVGTEAFF. This chain links TRBV19 with TRBJ1-1, with 9 bases fitting TRBD1. This CDR3 spans 14 amino acids. Per germline, CDR1 LNHDA and CDR2 SQIVND (reference sequence). The V gene end was trimmed by 5 bases and the J gene end by 4 bases; junction bases not matched to a gene: 5.

V usage is TRBV19 and J usage is TRBJ2-1; TRBD2 matches at 10 bases. The CDR3 has 17 amino acids. Germline-derived CDR1 and CDR2 are LNHDA and SQIVND (reference sequence). Losses at the gene ends were 6 bases for V and 5 bases for J; bases not matched to a gene: 13. The CDR3 here is CASRSSSGRVLDNEQFF. The CDR3 nucleotides are TGTGCCAGTAGAAGTTCCAGCGGGAGGGTTTTGGACAATGAGCAGTTCTTC.

The V call is TRBV24-1, the J call TRBJ1-2; possibly TRBD1 for D (6 bases). This CDR3 has 12 amino acids. Trimming removed 4 bases at V and 6 bases at J, with 8 bases between. CDR1 and CDR2 from the germline V gene are KGHDR and SFDVKD. CDR3 bases: TGTGCCACCAGTGAAGACAGGAATGGCTACACCTTC. Its protein is CATSEDRNGYTF.

The chain carries TRBV5-1 and TRBJ1-1, with 8 nucleotides matching TRBD1. Losses at the gene ends were 0 bases for V and 4 bases for J; bases not matched to a gene: 2. The V gene's germline CDR1 is SGHRS and CDR2 YFSETQ. CDR3 length: 14 amino acids. Here the CDR3 reads CASSLATGVTEAFF. In nucleotides, the CDR3 is TGCGCCAGCAGCTTGGCGACAGGGGTCACTGAAGCTTTCTTT.

V is TRBV28 and J is TRBJ2-5; 13 nucleotides match TRBD2. CDR3 length: 15 residues. J gave up 9 bases and V 5 bases, and 9 bases lay outside the gene matches. Germline CDR1 and CDR2: MDHEN and SYDVKM. The CDR3 loop reads CASSRGLAGPGAQYF. The CDR3 DNA follows: TGTGCCAGCAGTCGGGGACTAGCGGGGCCGGGAGCCCAGTACTTC.